Presented here are 26 T cell receptor beta chains from one specimen sequenced in a study of CDR3 diversity in severe acne. TCRdb ran MiXCR on the PCR reads and lists one entry per CDR3 protein. The top ten hold around an eighth of the sample, which has fewer than 100,000 distinct CDR3 sequences, 45% to 60% seen once. The sequenced sample was blood. The receptors were sampled from a male donor in good health, without acne.

This clonotype has more than one count but fewer than ten. CDR3 DNA: TGTGCCAGCATTAGGACGGAGACCTACGAGCAGTACTTC. Amino acid sequence: CASIRTETYEQYF. The chain combines TRBV6-1 with TRBJ2-7; D not certain. This CDR3 has 13 residues. From germline, CDR1 is MNHNS and CDR2 SASEGT. Trimming removed 7 bases from V and 2 bases from J, with 12 bases in between.

In this sample, this clonotype turned up once. A much larger clone lies one base from this, so it may be a read error. The chain carries TRBV25-1 and TRBJ1-3; D not resolved. The CDR3 is 15 residues long. With 4 bases removed from V and 4 bases from J, the gap between germline ends came to 14 bases. Germline V gene data show CDR1 as MGHDK and CDR2 as SYGVNS. The DNA for the CDR3 is TGTGCCAGCAGTGGAGCGTCGTGGGTAGGAAACACCATATATTTT. Translated, it gives CASSGASWVGNTIYF. The full variable domain, in which reference TRBV25-1 and TRBJ1-3 provide the parts outside the CDR3, is EADIYQTPRYLVIGTGKKITLECSQTMGHDKMYWYQQDPGMELHLIHYSYGVNSTEKGDLSSESTVSRIRTEHFPLTLESARPSHTSQYLCASSGASWVGNTIYFGEGSWLTVV.

A remark on this clonotype: At one end the junction does not follow the germline gene, possibly because of a read error. The chain carries TRBV2 and TRBJ1-2; D is unresolved. Germline values: CDR1 SNHLY, CDR2 FYNNEI. This CDR3 spans 14 amino acids. The CDR3 sequence: CASTLGRERYGYAF. The CDR3 DNA follows: TGTGCCAGCACCTTAGGACGGGAACGGTATGGCTACGCCTTC.

This clonotype was observed at least ten times. The chain couples TRBV6-5 to TRBJ2-5; TRBD1 matches at 7 bases. The J segment lost 1 base and the V segment lost 2 bases, leaving 4 bases of the junction unmatched. The CDR3 runs 15 residues. In germline, CDR1 is MNHEY, CDR2 SVGAGI. The CDR3 DNA reads as TGTGCCAGCAGTTACCAAGACAGGGCCCAAGAGACCCAGTACTTC. Translating gives CASSYQDRAQETQYF.

The chain recombines TRBV20-1 with TRBJ2-7; the match to TRBD2 covers 10 bases. The germline gives CDR1 DFQATT, CDR2 SNEGSKA (reference sequence). Unmatched junction bases numbered 7, after V lost 3 bases and J lost 2 bases. The CDR3 runs 15 residues. The CDR3 is CSASRSGRATYEQYF. CDR3 nucleotides: TGCAGTGCTAGTCGCAGCGGGAGGGCCACCTACGAGCAGTACTTC.

This clonotype was found many times. The conserved closing phenylalanine or tryptophan is absent in this CDR3, likely reflecting a read error. J is TRBJ1-2 and V is TRBV20-1; 8 bases line up with TRBD1. With V trimmed by 2 bases and J by 2 bases, 4 bases remained unmatched. CDR1 is DFQATT, CDR2 SNEGSKA, per germline (reference sequence). The CDR3 totals 14 residues. The CDR3 DNA sequence: TGCAGTGCTAGACGACAGGGGTTGAACTATGGCTACACCTCC. Protein: CSARRQGLNYGYTS.

The chain recombines TRBV7-2 with TRBJ2-7, with 11 nucleotides matching TRBD2. J was trimmed by 3 bases and V by 5 bases; bases with no gene match: 12. The CDR3 loop spans 17 amino acids. Germline V gene data show CDR1 as SGHTA and CDR2 as FQGNSA. CDR3 region: CASSNSGRAYGYYEQYF. CDR3 in DNA: TGTGCCAGCAGCAATAGCGGGAGGGCGTATGGATACTACGAGCAGTACTTC. The variable domain in full, with the rest retrieved from reference TRBV7-2 and TRBJ2-7, is GAGVSQSPSNKVTEKGKDVELRCDPISGHTALYWYRQSLGQGLEFLIYFQGNSAPDKSGLPSDRFSAERTGGSVSTLTIQRTQQEDSAVYLCASSNSGRAYGYYEQYFGPGTRLTVT.

A word on this clonotype: Given a much more abundant clone one base away, this may be a read error. Because it lacks the conserved phenylalanine or tryptophan at the end, this CDR3 is likely a read error. The CDR3 DNA reads TGTGCCACCCAAGGCCGGCTCGAGCAGTACCTC. This sequence encodes CATQGRLEQYL. V gene TRBV19 combines with J gene TRBJ2-7; D gene uncertain. The V gene lost 10 bases and the J gene lost 6 bases, with 13 bases spanning the gap. Germline CDR1 is LNHDA and CDR2 is SQIVND (reference sequence). The CDR3 covers 11 residues.

Written as DNA, the CDR3 is TGTGCCATCAGTGAGTCAAGAGGGGACGGGCAGGAGACCCAGTACTTC. The encoded protein is CAISESRGDGQETQYF. The V and J genes are TRBV10-3 and TRBJ2-5; D may correspond to TRBD1 or TRBD2 (5 bases each). The CDR3 totals 16 residues. Looked up from germline, CDR1 is ENHRY and CDR2 is SYGVKD. V was shortened by 0 bases and J by 5 bases, with 16 bases between the two germline ends.

The genes are TRBV19 and TRBJ2-7; 8 nucleotides align to TRBD1. V shed 4 bases, J shed 0 bases, and the junction held 5 bases outside the gene matches. The germline CDR1 and CDR2 sequences are LNHDA and SQIVND (reference sequence). This CDR3 region has 15 residues. DNA for the CDR3: TGTGCCAGTAGTACACGACAGGGGAGCTCCTACGAGCAGTACTTC. Translation gives CASSTRQGSSYEQYF.

The J gene is TRBJ1-2, the V gene TRBV6-6; 7 bases match TRBD1. The trim removed 6 bases at V and 3 bases at J, leaving 4 bases unmatched. Germline CDR1 and CDR2: MNHNY and SVGAGI (reference sequence). The CDR3 contains 13 residues. CDR3 bases: TGTGCCAGCAGAAGGGGGCAGGACTATGGCTACACCTTC. Translating it yields CASRRGQDYGYTF.

The rearrangement links TRBV11-2 to TRBJ2-3; D may be TRBD2 (5 bases). Germline values: CDR1 SGHAT, CDR2 FQNNGV. The CDR3 spans 14 residues. V shed 8 bases and J shed 0 bases, with 12 bases lying between them. CDR3 sequence (DNA): TGTGCCAGCGGACTCCGGCCCAGCACAGATACGCAGTATTTT. It is translated as CASGLRPSTDTQYF.

This chain links TRBV5-6 with TRBJ2-1; 9 nucleotides agree with TRBD1. Germline-derived CDR1 and CDR2 are SGHDT and YYEEEE. The V segment lost 9 bases and the J segment 2 bases; nucleotides outside the gene matches: 9. This CDR3 comprises 15 residues. CDR3 sequence (DNA): TGTGCCATTTGCTTTGGGGACAGGGCCTACAATGAGCAGTTCTTC. Protein: CAICFGDRAYNEQFF.

With regard to this clonotype: This is likely a read error, given that the CDR3 carries no conserved phenylalanine or tryptophan at its end. Because the CDR3's place on the DNA is in doubt, the DNA is left out and the CDR3 is given as listed by TCRdb. The J gene is TRBJ2-5, the V gene TRBV10-2; the D call in the table, TRBD2, was not verified against the DNA. Germline lookup yields CDR1 WSHSY and CDR2 SAAADI. The CDR3 spans 13 amino acids, including both terminal residues. The CDR3 sequence is CASSGNSPLHFGN.

This rearrangement joins TRBV5-1 to TRBJ1-2; 12 nucleotides match TRBD1. The CDR3 loop spans 16 amino acids. Germline V gene data show CDR1 as SGHRS and CDR2 as YFSETQ. V was pared by 4 bases and J by 4 bases, with 8 bases of the junction left unmatched. This chain's CDR3 is CASSEGQGAVGYGYTF. The CDR3 DNA is TGCGCCAGCAGCGAGGGACAGGGGGCAGTGGGCTATGGCTACACCTTC.

This clonotype was seen many times. This sequence joins TRBV6-1 and TRBJ2-1, with 8 bases identical to TRBD2. This CDR3 comprises 15 residues. Germline CDR1 MNHNS, CDR2 SASEGT. With 4 bases clipped from V and 2 bases from J, the junction kept 4 bases outside the gene matches. The CDR3, as DNA: TGTGCCAGCAGTGGAACGGGAGGGCCCTACAATGAGCAGTTCTTC. It yields the protein CASSGTGGPYNEQFF.

The chain combines TRBV4-1 with TRBJ2-7, with 10 nucleotides matching TRBD2. CDR1 is MGHRA, CDR2 YSYEKL, per germline. Losses at the gene ends were 0 bases for V and 0 bases for J; bases not matched to a gene: 11. This CDR3 contains 19 residues. The CDR3 loop is CASSQEGLAGARGSYEQYF. DNA of the CDR3: TGCGCCAGCAGCCAAGAGGGGCTAGCGGGAGCTCGAGGCTCCTACGAGCAGTACTTC.

The J gene is TRBJ2-1, the V gene TRBV25-1; D call uncertain. V was clipped by 1 base and J by 0 bases, with 13 bases between them. This CDR3 is built from 17 residues. Germline V lookup: CDR1 MGHDK, CDR2 SYGVNS. The chain's CDR3 is CASSESTEISSYNEQFF. The CDR3 bases are TGTGCCAGCAGTGAATCGACTGAAATTAGCTCCTACAATGAGCAGTTCTTC.

This chain connects TRBV20-1 to TRBJ2-7, with 7 bases fitting TRBD2. Germline V CDR1 and CDR2: DFQATT, SNEGSKA (reference sequence). This CDR3 has 15 amino acids. The V segment lost 6 bases and the J segment 0 bases; nucleotides outside the gene matches: 11. CDR3 residues: CSAATAGLCSYEQYF. DNA for the CDR3: TGCAGTGCCGCTACCGCGGGACTATGCTCCTACGAGCAGTACTTC.

This clonotype was counted at least ten times. This chain connects TRBV19 to TRBJ1-1; D remains unclear. CDR3 length: 11 residues. The ends were cut back, 3 bases at V and 8 bases at J, with 7 bases in the middle. CDR1 is LNHDA, CDR2 SQIVND, per germline (reference sequence). CDR3 sequence reads: CASSIYQEAFF. The CDR3 DNA follows: TGTGCCAGTAGTATTTACCAGGAAGCTTTCTTT.

Here the CDR3 DNA reads TGTGCCACCATCAAATCTAGCGGGACGTACAATGAGCAGTATTTT. This codes for CATIKSSGTYNEQYF. The chain carries TRBV15 and TRBJ2-3; 9 nucleotides line up with TRBD2. J was trimmed by 11 bases and V by 7 bases; bases with no gene match: 16. The CDR3 sequence is 15 residues long. Looked up from germline, CDR1 is LNHNV and CDR2 is YYDKDF (reference sequence). The full variable domain, in which reference TRBV15 and TRBJ2-3 provide the parts outside the CDR3, is DAMVIQNPRYQVTQFGKPVTLSCSQTLNHNVMYWYQQKSSQAPKLLFHYYDKDFNNEADTPDNFQSRRPNTSFCFLDIRSPGLGDTAMYLCATIKSSGTYNEQYFGPGTRLTVL.

In the case of this clonotype: The junction does not match germline at one end; this may be a read error. This chain uses TRBV2 with TRBJ1-4, with D possibly TRBD1 on 6 matching bases. Germline V gene lookup returns CDR1 SNHLY and CDR2 FYNNEI. CDR3 length: 14 residues. The CDR3 is CASIKAGAGEKLVF. The CDR3 DNA reads TGTGCCAGCATCAAGGCAGGGGCAGGGGAAAAACTGGTTTTT.

This clonotype was seen a handful of times. The chain carries TRBV7-2 and TRBJ2-7; D not resolved. Trimming took 5 bases from V and 2 from J, leaving 7 bases between them. Germline V gene sequence: CDR1 SGHTA, CDR2 FQGNSA. The CDR3 covers 12 residues. For the CDR3, the DNA is TGTGCCAGCAGCCTAGAAACCTACGAGCAGTACTTC. Protein sequence: CASSLETYEQYF.

This clonotype was detected a few times. This rearrangement joins TRBV10-3 to TRBJ1-2; D is possibly TRBD1 (6 bases). Germline CDR1 reads ENHRY; CDR2 reads SYGVKD. The CDR3 runs to 12 residues. V was clipped by 10 bases and J by 8 bases, with 17 bases between them. The CDR3 DNA reads as TGTGCCAACGGGTCGGGGGCGCGGGGCTACACCTTC. This codes for CANGSGARGYTF.

This clonotype showed up many times. This chain uses TRBV28 with TRBJ1-6; D is unresolved. Germline V gives CDR1 MDHEN, CDR2 SYDVKM. The CDR3 runs to 16 residues. The V and J ends lost 4 bases and 0 bases respectively, with 10 bases between them. The CDR3 region is CASSSRTSSYNSPLHF. The CDR3 DNA reads as TGTGCCAGCAGTTCAAGGACGAGCTCCTATAATTCACCCCTCCACTTT.

This chain uses TRBV19 with TRBJ1-2, with D unclear. CDR1 is LNHDA, CDR2 SQIVND, per germline (reference sequence). V was trimmed by 4 bases and J by 5 bases, leaving 5 bases between them. The CDR3 is 11 residues long. The CDR3 sequence: CASSTEYGYTF. DNA for the CDR3: TGTGCCAGTAGTACAGAATATGGCTACACCTTC.